These 24 T cell receptor beta chains came from one sample sequenced in a study of T cell responses to AZD1222 COVID-19 vaccine. Clones were read by immunoSEQ multiplex PCR, and TCRdb kept only the in-frame ones, dropping some. Of fewer than 120,000 clones listed, roughly 85% were seen once; the top ten hold under 3.5%. The sequencing here drew on peripheral blood, taken on day 0 of AZD1222 vaccination. The source is an adult in good health.

The chain combines TRBV21-1 with TRBJ2-7. TRBV21-1 is annotated as a pseudogene. This CDR3 spans 16 amino acids. CDR3: CASSRSPGPHSYEQYF. CDR3 nucleotide sequence: TGTGCCAGCAGCAGGTCCCCGGGACCCCACTCCTACGAGCAGTACTTC.

The chain uses TRBV5-1 and TRBJ2-5, with 13 bases matching TRBD2. Germline CDR1 is SGHRS and CDR2 is YFSETQ. The CDR3 spans 17 residues. Trimming cost V 4 bases and J 4 bases; bases outside gene matches: 10. CDR3 coding DNA: TGCGCCAGCAGCACCTGGACTAGCGGGAGCAGTGGAGAGACCCAGTACTTC. Its translation: CASSTWTSGSSGETQYF.

The gene calls are TRBV12-3 or TRBV12-4 and TRBJ1-2, with 8 bases lining up with TRBD1. V lost 7 bases, J lost 3 bases, and 4 bases stayed unmatched. The CDR3 totals 13 residues. The CDR3 DNA is TGTGCCAGCACACCGACAGGGGACTATGGCTACACCTTC. Its translation is CASTPTGDYGYTF.

V usage is TRBV7-3 and J usage is TRBJ2-7; 7 bases match TRBD2. This CDR3 region has 14 residues. V shed 5 bases, J shed 3 bases, and the junction held 7 bases outside the gene matches. Germline CDR1 reads SGHTA; CDR2 reads FQGTGA. Here the CDR3 reads CASSPAGDSYEQYF. DNA for the CDR3: TGTGCCAGCAGCCCCGCGGGAGACAGCTACGAGCAGTACTTC.

This clone was counted once. The chain links TRBV7-8 to TRBJ1-3; no firm D call. This CDR3 comprises 16 residues. The ends were cut back, 3 bases at V and 0 bases at J, with 12 bases in the middle. Germline V gives CDR1 SGHVS, CDR2 FQNEAQ. This CDR3 reads CASSFGVQSSGNTIYF. The DNA of the CDR3 is TGTGCCAGCAGCTTCGGGGTGCAGAGCTCTGGAAACACCATATATTTT. Using reference TRBV7-8 and TRBJ1-3 for the parts outside the CDR3, the full variable domain is GAGVSQSPRYKVAKRGQDVALRCDPISGHVSLFWYQQALGQGPEFLTYFQNEAQLDKSGLPSDRFFAERPEGSVSTLKIQRTQQEDSAVYLCASSFGVQSSGNTIYFGEGSWLTVV.

This chain connects TRBV7-6 to TRBJ1-1; D gene uncertain. Germline CDR1 SGHVS, CDR2 FNYEAQ. V lost 0 bases and J 4 bases, leaving 9 bases between the germline ends. The CDR3 has 14 amino acids. CDR3 nucleotide sequence: TGTGCCAGCAGCTTAGCGGCAGTGGGCACTGAAGCTTTCTTT. Amino acid sequence: CASSLAAVGTEAFF.

The V call is TRBV3-1 (or the pseudogene TRBV3-2), the J call TRBJ1-4; possible D gene TRBD1, 5 bases. CDR1 is LGHDT and CDR2 is YNNKEL in the germline V gene (reference sequence). Trimming took off 3 bases at V and 7 bases at J, with 15 bases between the two ends. The CDR3 extends over 15 amino acids. DNA of the CDR3: TGTGCCAGCAGCCAGAGGGGTAGGGGTGGTGAAAAACTGTTTTTT. Its translation is CASSQRGRGGEKLFF.

V usage is TRBV5-6 and J usage is TRBJ2-7; D may correspond to TRBD1 or TRBD2 (6 bases each). Per the germline V gene, CDR1 is SGHDT and CDR2 is YYEEEE. Trimming cost V 0 bases and J 7 bases, with 14 bases left between them. The CDR3 contains 14 residues. In DNA, the CDR3 is TGTGCCAGCAGCTTGGAGTGGGGGCGGGGAGAGCAGTACTTC. Amino acid sequence: CASSLEWGRGEQYF.

J is TRBJ2-5 and V is TRBV6-6; possible D gene TRBD1, 6 bases. The germline CDR1 and CDR2 sequences are MNHNY and SVGAGI (reference sequence). The CDR3 is 13 residues long. The germline V and J ends were trimmed by 8 bases and 4 bases, with 14 bases remaining between them. CDR3 residues: CASGGRGGETQYF. In DNA form, the CDR3 reads TGTGCCAGCGGAGGAAGAGGGGGAGAGACCCAGTACTTC.

The chain joins TRBV10-3 to TRBJ2-2; 9 positions agree with TRBD1. Per the germline V gene, CDR1 is ENHRY and CDR2 is SYGVKD. The CDR3 contains 15 residues. Trimming at V came to 4 bases and at J to 4 bases, leaving 4 bases not matched to a gene. This CDR3 is CAISGDREITGELFF. CDR3 bases: TGTGCCATCAGTGGGGACAGGGAGATCACCGGGGAGCTGTTTTTT.

This chain joins TRBV6-6 and TRBJ1-6; TRBD1 is a possible D gene (5 bases). Per the germline V gene, CDR1 is MNHNY and CDR2 is SVGAGI (reference sequence). The CDR3 runs 14 residues. V shed 6 bases and J shed 6 bases, with 12 bases lying between them. CDR3 sequence reads: CASSLARGNSPLHF. The CDR3 nucleotides are TGTGCCAGCAGCCTTGCGAGGGGTAATTCACCCCTCCACTTT.

The chain recombines TRBV9 with TRBJ1-3; tentative D call: TRBD1 (6 bases). The CDR3 runs 16 residues. Per germline, CDR1 SGDLS and CDR2 YYNGEE. V dropped 3 bases and J dropped 0 bases, with 13 bases sitting between them. The CDR3 here is CASSEGVANSGNTIYF. The CDR3, as DNA: TGTGCCAGCAGCGAGGGGGTGGCCAACTCTGGAAACACCATATATTTT.

This clone was seen once. The rearrangement joins TRBV9 to TRBJ2-1, with 11 bases aligning to TRBD2. V lost 0 bases, J lost 8 bases, and 7 bases stayed unmatched. The CDR3 runs 16 residues. Germline CDR1 reads SGDLS; CDR2 reads YYNGEE. CDR3 loop: CASSVAGSGRAYEQFF. The CDR3 nucleotides are TGTGCCAGCAGCGTAGCGGGTAGCGGGAGGGCCTATGAGCAGTTCTTC.

The gene calls are TRBV2 and TRBJ1-5, with D hard to call. CDR1 and CDR2 (germline): SNHLY, FYNNEI. The CDR3 is made up of 13 amino acids. V lost 10 bases, J lost 7 bases, and 17 bases lay in between. This CDR3 reads CATLGEAGQPQHF. The CDR3 DNA sequence: TGTGCCACCCTTGGGGAGGCTGGCCAGCCCCAGCATTTT.

This chain joins TRBV5-1 and TRBJ1-3; D is undetermined. V lost 4 bases and J 2 bases, leaving 13 bases between the germline ends. The CDR3 loop spans 15 amino acids. The germline CDR1 and CDR2 sequences are SGHRS and YFSETQ. CDR3 amino acids: CASSDGLRTGNTIYF. The CDR3 DNA follows: TGCGCCAGCAGCGACGGGCTTAGAACTGGAAACACCATATATTTT.

This chain connects TRBV28 to TRBJ1-2; D is possibly TRBD1 (6 bases). V lost 7 bases and J lost 8, with 20 bases in between. Germline CDR1 and CDR2: MDHEN and SYDVKM. There are 14 residues in the CDR3. The CDR3 region has the DNA TGTGCCAGCACCTTAGGACAGAGTGTTAGGGGCTACACCTTC. It translates to CASTLGQSVRGYTF.

The chain links TRBV7-2 to TRBJ1-2, with D possibly matching TRBD1 (6 bases). V lost 5 bases, J lost 0 bases, and 10 bases lay in between. The CDR3 has 14 amino acids. Germline V gene sequence: CDR1 SGHTA, CDR2 FQGNSA. DNA for the CDR3: TGTGCCAGCAGCCTTCGGACAGCTAACTATGGCTACACCTTC. It specifies CASSLRTANYGYTF.

As for this clone: One junction end disagrees with the germline gene, perhaps due to a read error. The gene calls are TRBV15 and TRBJ2-7, with D tentatively TRBD1 (5 bases). The CDR3 length is 13 residues. Germline values: CDR1 LNHNV, CDR2 YYDKDF (reference sequence). The CDR3 DNA sequence: TGTGCCACCAGCAGAGATATGAACAGGCCTCGGGCCTTC. As protein: CATSRDMNRPRAF. The full variable domain, completed using reference TRBV15 and TRBJ2-7, is DAMVIQNPRYQVTQFGKPVTLSCSQTLNHNVMYWYQQKSSQAPKLLFHYYDKDFNNEADTPDNFQSRRPNTSFCFLDIRSPGLGDTAMYLCATSRDMNRPRAFGPGTRLTVT.

This chain joins TRBV28 and TRBJ2-1; 11 bases match TRBD2. The germline CDR1 and CDR2 sequences are MDHEN and SYDVKM. The trim removed 2 bases at V and 7 bases at J, leaving 10 bases unmatched. CDR3 length equals 17 residues. CDR3 residues: CASSLGLAGGRQNEQFF. The DNA for the CDR3 is TGTGCCAGCAGTTTAGGGCTAGCGGGGGGAAGACAGAATGAGCAGTTCTTC. The full variable domain, in which reference TRBV28 and TRBJ2-1 provide the parts outside the CDR3, is DVKVTQSSRYLVKRTGEKVFLECVQDMDHENMFWYRQDPGLGLRLIYFSYDVKMKEKGDIPEGYSVSREKKERFSLILESASTNQTSMYLCASSLGLAGGRQNEQFFGPGTRLTVL.

The chain has TRBV10-3 and TRBJ1-2, with 7 bases fitting TRBD1. J was trimmed by 5 bases and V by 0 bases; bases with no gene match: 12. CDR1 is ENHRY and CDR2 is SYGVKD in the germline V gene. This CDR3 comprises 17 residues. CDR3 sequence reads: CAISESGQPDIKYGYTF. The CDR3 region has the DNA TGTGCCATCAGTGAGTCGGGACAGCCGGATATTAAATATGGCTACACCTTC.

The chain couples TRBV2 to TRBJ2-3; no definite D call. The length of the CDR3 is 15 residues. Trimming left V 6 bases short and J 0 bases short, with 13 bases between. Germline CDR1 is SNHLY and CDR2 is FYNNEI. CDR3 sequence: CASSPEQSSTDTQYF. The CDR3 bases are TGTGCCAGCAGCCCCGAACAATCGAGCACAGATACGCAGTATTTT.

The V gene is TRBV7-2, the J gene TRBJ2-5; D might be TRBD2 (6 bases). The CDR3 is 16 residues long. V lost 5 bases and J lost 5, with 21 bases in between. Germline values: CDR1 SGHTA, CDR2 FQGNSA. The CDR3 bases are TGTGCCAGCAGCCCCCGGGCTAGCGCGTGGGGGGAGACCCAGTACTTC. This sequence encodes CASSPRASAWGETQYF.

This clone turned up a few times. This sequence joins TRBV21-1 and TRBJ1-1. TRBV21-1 is shown as a pseudogene. This CDR3 contains 20 residues. For the CDR3, the DNA is TGTGCCAGCAGCAAAGAAGAGGAGGGGCGTCAGTCCCCCATGAACACTGAAGCTTTCTTT. This gives the protein CASSKEEEGRQSPMNTEAFF.

The chain is built from TRBV11-3 and TRBJ1-3; unclear D gene. The length of the CDR3 is 16 residues. CDR1 is SGHNT, CDR2 YENEEA, per germline. Trimming left V 2 bases short and J 0 bases short, with 11 bases between. The CDR3 region has the DNA TGTGCCAGCAGCTTACCCCAGGAAACCTCTGGAAACACCATATATTTT. Translated: CASSLPQETSGNTIYF.